This entry is about one T cell receptor (beta chain). The record originates from a study of blood T cell repertoires in COVID-19. Study-level background: COVID-19 samples from acute and convalescent phases originated in the United States, Italy and Spain.

Original processing notes: From reference gene primer amplification, estimates of nucleated cell counts were derived. Repertoires were generated with immunoSEQ multiplex PCR, while TCRdb's copy carries only in-frame clones and drops some. V, J and clone size are taken as reported in that table, and D and trimming were inferred from the DNA itself. The table has about 320,000 clones, more than 90% seen once. CDR1 and CDR2 from the germline V gene are SGHRS and YFSETQ. The ends were cut back, 3 bases at V and 8 bases at J, with 23 bases in the middle. The CDR3 extends over 17 amino acids. This chain connects TRBV5-1 to TRBJ1-4, with D tentatively TRBD1 (5 bases). Sequencing input: PBMCs or T cells enriched from blood (not recorded which). The origin of this receptor is a woman younger than 45 who had been exposed to COVID-19. The CDR3 here is CASSSPAGTPGREKLFF. Here the CDR3 DNA reads TGCGCCAGCAGCTCACCGGCCGGGACTCCCGGACGGGAAAAACTGTTTTTT.